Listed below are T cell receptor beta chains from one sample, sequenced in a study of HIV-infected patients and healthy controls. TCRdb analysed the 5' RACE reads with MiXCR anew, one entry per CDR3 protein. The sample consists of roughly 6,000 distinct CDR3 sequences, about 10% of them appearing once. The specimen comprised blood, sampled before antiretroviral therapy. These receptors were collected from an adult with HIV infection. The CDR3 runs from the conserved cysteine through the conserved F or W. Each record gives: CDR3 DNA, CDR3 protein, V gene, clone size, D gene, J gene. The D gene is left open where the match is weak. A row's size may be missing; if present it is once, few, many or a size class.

DNA: TGTGCCAGCAGCCAGGGACAGGGGCCTCCGATGACCGAGCAGTACTTC
CDR3: CASSQGQGPPMTEQYF
V: TRBV25-1
size: medium-sized
D: TRBD1
J: TRBJ2-7

DNA: TGTGCCAGCAGACCCACCGGGGGAGAGACCCAGTACTTC
CDR3: CASRPTGGETQYF
V: TRBV28
size: many
D: -
J: TRBJ2-5

DNA: TGCGCCAGCAGCCGGGCTGGGGGGCGCACAGATACGCAGTATTTT
CDR3: CASSRAGGRTDTQYF
V: TRBV5-1
size: -
D: -
J: TRBJ2-3

DNA: TGTGCCAGCAGGAGAGTATCAAGCACAGATACGCAGTATTTT
CDR3: CASRRVSSTDTQYF
V: TRBV7-9
size: -
D: -
J: TRBJ2-3

DNA: TGTGCCAGCAGTTTCACGGGCGCCCAAAATCGGCCCCAGCATTTT
CDR3: CASSFTGAQNRPQHF
V: TRBV28
size: medium-sized
D: -
J: TRBJ1-5

DNA: TGTGCCAGCAGCCAGTTGGACAGGTGGAGGTCTGGCTACACCTTC
CDR3: CASSQLDRWRSGYTF
V: TRBV14
size: medium-sized
D: TRBD1
J: TRBJ1-2

DNA: TGCAGTGCTTTATCGGGACTTGGGGCCTGGACCCAGTACTTC
CDR3: CSALSGLGAWTQYF
V: TRBV20-1
size: many
D: -
J: TRBJ2-5

DNA: TGTGCCACCAGCAGAGCGGGGCCCAACACAGATACGCAGTATTTT
CDR3: CATSRAGPNTDTQYF
V: TRBV15
size: medium-sized
D: -
J: TRBJ2-3

DNA: TGTGCCAGCATTGAGGGGAGCGAGTACAATGAGCAGTTCTTC
CDR3: CASIEGSEYNEQFF
V: TRBV4-2
size: few
D: -
J: TRBJ2-1

DNA: TGTGCCAGTATTTTGGAAAGGCAGGGTCAGGACGAGCAGTACTTC
CDR3: CASILERQGQDEQYF
V: TRBV19
size: many
D: -
J: TRBJ2-7

DNA: TGCAGTGCTAGACTTATACTACTAGGTGGGAAAAGCGAGCAGTACTTC
CDR3: CSARLILLGGKSEQYF
V: TRBV20-1
size: many
D: -
J: TRBJ2-7

DNA: TGTGCCAGCAGCTTAGGGGTTGGTCCTTTTCAGCCCCAGCATTTT
CDR3: CASSLGVGPFQPQHF
V: TRBV7-2
size: medium-sized
D: -
J: TRBJ1-5

DNA: TGTGCCAGCAGGTCCTCGGCGGGCTCCTACAATGAGCAGTTCTTC
CDR3: CASRSSAGSYNEQFF
V: TRBV11-2
size: medium-sized
D: -
J: TRBJ2-1

DNA: TGCAGTGCTAGGGGCGGGGACTATGGCTACACCTTC
CDR3: CSARGGDYGYTF
V: TRBV20-1
size: many
D: -
J: TRBJ1-2

DNA: TGTGCCAGCAGCCAAGACAGACATAGCAATCAGCCCCAGCATTTT
CDR3: CASSQDRHSNQPQHF
V: TRBV3-1
size: large
D: -
J: TRBJ1-5

DNA: TGTGCCAGCAGCCAAGATAGGGCAAGGACGCCCGCAAATGAGGTGTTTTTT
CDR3: CASSQDRARTPANEVFF
V: TRBV4-2
size: many
D: -
J: TRBJ1-4

DNA: TGTGCCAGCAGGCCCGGGGTGATGCGGGGCAATGAGCAGTTCTTC
CDR3: CASRPGVMRGNEQFF
V: TRBV11-2
size: many
D: -
J: TRBJ2-1

DNA: TGCGCCAGCAGCTTTACCCAGGGGGCGTTCGAGACCCAGTACTTC
CDR3: CASSFTQGAFETQYF
V: TRBV5-1
size: few
D: TRBD1
J: TRBJ2-5

DNA: TGTGCCAGCAGCTTAAGAGATACGCAGTATTTT
CDR3: CASSLRDTQYF
V: TRBV7-2
size: -
D: -
J: TRBJ2-3

DNA: TGTGCCAGCAGTTCACAGGGGGAAGGCACCGGGGAGCTGTTTTTT
CDR3: CASSSQGEGTGELFF
V: TRBV27
size: many
D: TRBD1
J: TRBJ2-2

DNA: TGTGCCAGCAGGACAATAAGACAGGGTAGGGTGAACACTGAAGCTTTCTTT
CDR3: CASRTIRQGRVNTEAFF
V: TRBV6-5
size: many
D: TRBD1
J: TRBJ1-1

DNA: TGTGCCAGCAGTCTGAGGACAGGGGGGTTCAATCAGCCCCAGCATTTT
CDR3: CASSLRTGGFNQPQHF
V: TRBV12-3/TRBV12-4
size: medium-sized
D: TRBD1
J: TRBJ1-5

DNA: TGTGCCAGCAGCTTAGTCTCCCAGCGGGGGGCTTACAATGAGCAGTTCTTC
CDR3: CASSLVSQRGAYNEQFF
V: TRBV11-2
size: medium-sized
D: TRBD2
J: TRBJ2-1

DNA: TGCAGCGTTTCCCCACCCACCTATGGCTACACCTTC
CDR3: CSVSPPTYGYTF
V: TRBV29-1
size: medium-sized
D: -
J: TRBJ1-2

DNA: TGTGCCAGCAGCTTAAAGGCCTTCACAGATACGCAGTATTTT
CDR3: CASSLKAFTDTQYF
V: TRBV7-3
size: few
D: -
J: TRBJ2-3